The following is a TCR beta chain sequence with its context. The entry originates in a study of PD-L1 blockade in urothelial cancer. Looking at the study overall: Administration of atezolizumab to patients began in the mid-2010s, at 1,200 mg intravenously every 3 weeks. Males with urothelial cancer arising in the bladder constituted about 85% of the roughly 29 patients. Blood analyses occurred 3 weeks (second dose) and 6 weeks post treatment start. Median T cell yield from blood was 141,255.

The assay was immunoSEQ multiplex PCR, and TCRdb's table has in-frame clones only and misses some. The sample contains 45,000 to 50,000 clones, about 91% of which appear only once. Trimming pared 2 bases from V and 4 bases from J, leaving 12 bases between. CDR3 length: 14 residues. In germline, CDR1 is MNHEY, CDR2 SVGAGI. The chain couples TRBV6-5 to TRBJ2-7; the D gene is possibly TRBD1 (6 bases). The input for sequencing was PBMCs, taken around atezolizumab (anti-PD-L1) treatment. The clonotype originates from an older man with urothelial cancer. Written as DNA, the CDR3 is TGTGCCAGCAGTTACCAAACCGGACAGTACGAGCAGTACTTC. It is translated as CASSYQTGQYEQYF.